This TCR beta chain appears in the sequencing data of a study of blood T cell repertoires in COVID-19. At the level of the study: Whether acute or convalescent, the COVID-19 samples came from the United States, Italy and Spain.

The CDR3 consists of 16 residues. Germline CDR1 is MGHDK and CDR2 is SYGVNS. V gave up 7 bases and J gave up 1 base, with 19 bases separating them. Seattle enrolled patients during active infection and tracked them longitudinally. Original methodology: Using reference gene primer amplification, nucleated cell counts were estimated. Some clones are missing from TCRdb's copy, which holds only in-frame ones; the method was immunoSEQ multiplex PCR. D and trimming come from the DNA, and the V and J calls and clone size come from that table. This table has 350,000 to 400,000 clones, 80% to 90% appearing once.

The TCR sequence derives from a woman in her sixties with COVID-19, enrolled during active disease. The genes are TRBV25-1 and TRBJ1-2; D unclear. Sequencing was carried out using peripheral blood. CDR3 nucleotides: TGTGCCAGCACCGGATATCCGGGGAAGGGTAACTATGGCTACACCTTC. It encodes CASTGYPGKGNYGYTF.